Below, 24 T cell receptor beta chains from the same sample are listed, as sequenced in a study of T cell changes during pregnancy in multiple sclerosis. Assay: immunoSEQ multiplex PCR; the TCRdb copy retains only in-frame clones and omits some. The sample records 15,000 or so clones, 70% to 90% being singletons. The source was CD8+ T cells from peripheral blood mononuclear cells, collected after pregnancy. The receptors stem from a female donor in good health, enrolled as a control in a pregnancy study.

The V and J genes are TRBV7-6 and TRBJ2-7; D may be TRBD1 (8 bases). CDR1 is SGHVS and CDR2 is FNYEAQ in the germline V gene. CDR3 length: 15 residues. V lost 5 bases and J lost 6, with 20 bases in between. The CDR3: CASSPRLDREGEQYF. The CDR3 DNA is TGTGCCAGCAGCCCCCGGTTGGACAGGGAGGGCGAGCAGTACTTC.

The gene calls are TRBV11-2 and TRBJ1-1; D is perhaps TRBD1 (5 bases). Trimming took off 7 bases at V and 5 bases at J, with 17 bases between the two ends. From germline, CDR1 is SGHAT and CDR2 FQNNGV. The CDR3 has 14 amino acids. The CDR3 loop reads CASTRPGGRTEAFF. CDR3 sequence (DNA): TGTGCCAGCACCCGGCCGGGGGGGAGGACTGAAGCTTTCTTT.

This chain connects TRBV28 to TRBJ1-2; D remains ambiguous. Between the trimmed V and J ends, which lost 2 bases and 3 bases, there was a span of 10 bases. CDR1 is MDHEN, CDR2 SYDVKM, per germline. The CDR3 runs 14 residues. CDR3 residues: CASSLPPSDYGYTF. In DNA form, the CDR3 reads TGTGCCAGCAGTTTACCCCCCTCGGACTATGGCTACACCTTC.

CDR3 sequence reads: CARSPGRRDRGRVDEQYF. The CDR3 DNA sequence: TGTGCCAGAAGCCCCGGCCGGCGGGACAGGGGGCGCGTGGACGAGCAGTACTTC. V and J are TRBV5-3 and TRBJ2-7; 12 bases align to TRBD1. TRBV5-3 qualifies as an ORF whose function is uncertain. Trimming cost V 4 bases and J 5 bases; bases outside gene matches: 16. This CDR3 spans 18 amino acids.

The V gene is TRBV7-6, the J gene TRBJ2-7, with a weak D call TRBD1 (6 bases). The CDR3 length is 12 residues. Trimming took off 3 bases at V and 6 bases at J, with 9 bases between the two ends. Germline V gene data show CDR1 as SGHVS and CDR2 as FNYEAQ. The DNA of the CDR3 is TGTGCCAGCAGCTTCCCAGGGGTCGAGCAGTACTTC. This sequence encodes CASSFPGVEQYF.

The chain has TRBV9 and TRBJ2-7, with D maybe TRBD2 (5 bases). The CDR3 length is 15 residues. Germline V gene data show CDR1 as SGDLS and CDR2 as YYNGEE. V gave up 3 bases and J gave up 2 bases, with 15 bases separating them. CDR3: CASSASADYPYEQYF. CDR3 nucleotide sequence: TGTGCCAGCAGCGCCAGCGCTGACTATCCCTACGAGCAGTACTTC.

The chain recombines TRBV10-3 with TRBJ2-5; possibly TRBD2 for D (6 bases). V lost 11 bases, J lost 4 bases, and 17 bases lay in between. The CDR3 covers 13 residues. The germline CDR1 and CDR2 sequences are ENHRY and SYGVKD. CDR3 bases: TGTGCCTGTCGCGATGCGCGGGGAGAGACCCAGTACTTC. Translation: CACRDARGETQYF.

The J gene is TRBJ2-7, the V gene TRBV7-9; D gene unclear. Germline lookup yields CDR1 SEHNR and CDR2 FQNEAQ (reference sequence). CDR3 length equals 14 residues. The V end lost 1 base, the J end lost 2 bases, and 9 bases lay between the germline ends. This chain's CDR3 is CASSLGENPYEQYF. In DNA, the CDR3 is TGTGCCAGCAGCTTAGGAGAAAACCCCTACGAGCAGTACTTC.

There are a few counts of this clone. The V gene is TRBV6-4, the J gene TRBJ2-3; 7 bases align to TRBD1. Germline V gene lookup returns CDR1 MRHNA and CDR2 SNTAGT. The CDR3 is 16 amino acids. Trimming cost V 0 bases and J 0 bases; bases outside gene matches: 3. The CDR3 spells CASSDSAGGSTDTQYF. Here the CDR3 DNA reads TGTGCCAGCAGTGACTCAGCAGGGGGAAGCACAGATACGCAGTATTTT.

The sample holds one count of this clone. The chain couples TRBV28 to TRBJ1-4; 8 bases agree with TRBD1. The CDR3 runs to 13 residues. The germline CDR1 and CDR2 sequences are MDHEN and SYDVKM. V lost 7 bases, J lost 8 bases, and 6 bases stayed unmatched. The CDR3 nucleotides are TGTGCCAGCACAGGGGGCCCCGGCGAAAAACTGTTTTTT. Protein sequence: CASTGGPGEKLFF.

As DNA, the CDR3 is TGTGCCAGCAGCGACGGTAATGACATTCAGTACTTC. It encodes CASSDGNDIQYF. The chain links TRBV9 to TRBJ2-4; no definite D call. The CDR3 consists of 12 residues. Germline values: CDR1 SGDLS, CDR2 YYNGEE. V dropped 3 bases and J dropped 8 bases, with 9 bases sitting between them.

The V gene is TRBV6-5, the J gene TRBJ1-1; D uncertain. Trimming left V 6 bases short and J 0 bases short, with 14 bases between. CDR3 size: 15 residues. Per germline, CDR1 MNHEY and CDR2 SVGAGI. CDR3 nucleotides: TGTGCCAGCAGACCTCCCTCAGAAATGAACACTGAAGCTTTCTTT. Its translation is CASRPPSEMNTEAFF.

V gene TRBV6-5 combines with J gene TRBJ2-1; TRBD2 agrees at 11 bases. This CDR3 region has 15 residues. CDR1 is MNHEY, CDR2 SVGAGI, per germline. Unmatched junction bases numbered 7, after V lost 4 bases and J lost 8 bases. CDR3 loop: CASSSLTSGTHEQFF. CDR3 in DNA: TGTGCCAGCAGTTCCTTGACTAGCGGGACCCATGAGCAGTTCTTC.

This clone occurred once. This chain uses TRBV7-8 with TRBJ1-4, with D tentatively TRBD1 (6 bases). V was cut by 2 bases and J by 1 base, with 11 bases left in between. The germline gives CDR1 SGHVS, CDR2 FQNEAQ. The CDR3 consists of 16 residues. CDR3 amino acids: CASSLSRGGTNEKLFF. The CDR3 region has the DNA TGTGCCAGCAGCTTATCCAGGGGTGGAACTAATGAAAAACTGTTTTTT. The variable domain in full, with the rest retrieved from reference TRBV7-8 and TRBJ1-4, is GAGVSQSPRYKVAKRGQDVALRCDPISGHVSLFWYQQALGQGPEFLTYFQNEAQLDKSGLPSDRFFAERPEGSVSTLKIQRTQQEDSAVYLCASSLSRGGTNEKLFFGSGTQLSVL.

The chain employs TRBV28 and TRBJ2-7, with D perhaps matching TRBD1 (5 bases). The germline V and J ends were trimmed by 4 bases and 3 bases, with 25 bases remaining between them. The CDR3 totals 18 residues. The V gene's germline CDR1 is MDHEN and CDR2 SYDVKM. The CDR3 DNA reads as TGTGCCAGCAGTTCTCCTTTCCCCGGACAACAGCGAGGCTACGAGCAGTACTTC. Amino acids: CASSSPFPGQQRGYEQYF.

The rearrangement joins TRBV28 to TRBJ2-6, with D maybe TRBD1 (5 bases). The germline V gene has CDR1 MDHEN and CDR2 SYDVKM. CDR3 length: 18 amino acids. Trimming stripped 6 bases from V and 0 bases from J, with 18 bases between. In DNA form, the CDR3 reads TGTGCCAGCAGCCCCAGCGACAGCCCTGCCTCTGGGGCCAACGTCCTGACTTTC. Translation gives CASSPSDSPASGANVLTF.

This chain joins TRBV27 and TRBJ2-5; TRBD2 matches at 8 bases. The CDR3 runs to 16 residues. The V segment lost 0 bases and the J segment 5 bases; nucleotides outside the gene matches: 8. The germline V gene encodes CDR1 MNHEY and CDR2 SMNVEV (reference sequence). CDR3 protein: CASSLSSGGVGETQYF. In nucleotides, the CDR3 is TGTGCCAGCAGTTTATCGAGCGGGGGCGTAGGGGAGACCCAGTACTTC.

This sequence joins TRBV9 and TRBJ2-1; tentatively, D is TRBD2 (7 bases). Trimming took 7 bases from V and 2 from J, leaving 10 bases between them. The germline V gene encodes CDR1 SGDLS and CDR2 YYNGEE. The CDR3 runs 13 residues. CDR3 nucleotides: TGTGCCAGCGGGGGGGCCACCTACAATGAGCAGTTCTTC. As protein: CASGGATYNEQFF.

Only a few counts were recorded for this clone. The chain combines TRBV30 with TRBJ1-1; 7 nucleotides agree with TRBD1. Germline V gene sequence: CDR1 GTSNPN, CDR2 SVGIG (reference sequence). Germline trimming cut 5 bases from V and 3 bases from J; bases unmatched to any gene: 9. The CDR3 length is 14 residues. CDR3 loop: CAWSSYGQDTEAFF. The CDR3 nucleotides read TGTGCCTGGTCCTCCTACGGACAGGACACTGAAGCTTTCTTT.

The chain is built from TRBV5-6 and TRBJ2-7, with TRBD1 matching 9 bases. The ends lost 4 bases at V and 6 bases at J; junction bases unmatched: 11. The CDR3 is 15 amino acids. Germline CDR1 and CDR2: SGHDT and YYEEEE. CDR3 sequence reads: CASSGTGKGSPEQYF. The CDR3, as DNA: TGTGCCAGCAGCGGGACAGGGAAAGGCTCCCCCGAGCAGTACTTC.

This clone was picked up one time. The rearrangement joins TRBV7-6 to TRBJ2-3; D perhaps matches TRBD1 (5 bases). With 5 bases removed from V and 3 bases from J, the gap between germline ends came to 18 bases. Germline CDR1 SGHVS, CDR2 FNYEAQ. The CDR3 totals 16 residues. The CDR3 loop is CASSPPRGWQTDTQYF. CDR3 sequence (DNA): TGTGCCAGCAGCCCCCCAAGGGGCTGGCAGACAGATACGCAGTATTTT. Full variable domain (remainder filled in from reference TRBV7-6 and TRBJ2-3): GAGVSQSPRYKVTKRGQDVALRCDPISGHVSLYWYRQALGQGPEFLTYFNYEAQQDKSGLPNDRFSAERPEGSISTLTIQRTEQRDSAMYRCASSPPRGWQTDTQYFGPGTRLTVL.

The chain couples TRBV9 to TRBJ1-3; TRBD1 is a possible D gene (5 bases). V was pared by 5 bases and J by 0 bases, with 9 bases between. Germline V gene sequence: CDR1 SGDLS, CDR2 YYNGEE. This CDR3 region has 14 residues. DNA of the CDR3: TGTGCCAGCAGGCCCGGGGGCTCTGGAAACACCATATATTTT. It is translated as CASRPGGSGNTIYF.

The rearrangement joins TRBV7-8 to TRBJ1-3; maybe TRBD1 (5 bases). This CDR3 region has 19 residues. In germline, CDR1 is SGHVS, CDR2 FQNEAQ. Trimming cost V 5 bases and J 3 bases, with 26 bases left between them. This CDR3 reads CASSPIVRAVGMGGNTIYF. CDR3 nucleotides: TGTGCCAGCAGCCCAATAGTCAGGGCAGTGGGAATGGGTGGAAACACCATATATTTT.

V gene TRBV19 combines with J gene TRBJ2-1; 9 positions match TRBD2. Germline V gives CDR1 LNHDA, CDR2 SQIVND (reference sequence). Trimming took 2 bases from V and 6 from J; bases not matched to a gene: 5. The CDR3 is 15 residues long. As DNA, the CDR3 is TGTGCCAGTAGTATATCGGAGACTAGCGGCAATGAGCAGTTCTTC. Translating it yields CASSISETSGNEQFF.